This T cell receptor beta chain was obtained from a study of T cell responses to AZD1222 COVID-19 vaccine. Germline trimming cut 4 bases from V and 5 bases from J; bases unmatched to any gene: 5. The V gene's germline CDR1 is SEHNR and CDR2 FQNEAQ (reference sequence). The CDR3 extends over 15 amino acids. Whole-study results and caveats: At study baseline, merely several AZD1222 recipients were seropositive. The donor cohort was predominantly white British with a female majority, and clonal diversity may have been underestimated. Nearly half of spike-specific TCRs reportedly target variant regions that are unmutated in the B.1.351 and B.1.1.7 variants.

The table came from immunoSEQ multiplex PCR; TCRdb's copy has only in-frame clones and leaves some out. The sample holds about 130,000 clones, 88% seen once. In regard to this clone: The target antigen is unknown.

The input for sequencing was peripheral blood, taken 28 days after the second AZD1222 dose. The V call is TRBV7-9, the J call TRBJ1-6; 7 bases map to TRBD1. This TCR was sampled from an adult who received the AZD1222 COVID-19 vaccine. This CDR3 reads CASSSAGTDNSPLHF. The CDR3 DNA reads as TGTGCCAGCAGCTCCGCCGGGACAGATAATTCACCCCTCCACTTT.